Following are 3 T cell receptor beta chains from one sample sequenced in a study of response to subunit inactivated influenza vaccine. Using its own MiXCR run on the RT-PCR reads, TCRdb lists one record per CDR3 protein. Of about 540,000 distinct CDR3 sequences in the sample, under 25% were seen once. The same specimen was also included in a second study, on T cells expressing NK-cell markers. That paper states: Synthesis of TCR beta cDNA relied on 5'RACE template switching carrying UMIs.

This sample comprised CD4+ T cells sorted from PBMCs, obtained 11 to 12 days after vaccination. These receptors all come from a man aged 45 to 65 who received an inactivated influenza vaccine.

This clonotype was observed at least ten times. The rearrangement joins TRBV5-1 to TRBJ2-7, with TRBD2 as a possible D gene (5 bases). Between the trimmed V and J ends, which lost 8 bases and 5 bases, there was a span of 29 bases. The V gene's germline CDR1 is SGHRS and CDR2 YFSETQ. This CDR3 has 17 amino acids. The CDR3 DNA sequence: TGCGCCAGTAGGCCGGGATCTTACCTGCGGAATGTGGACGAGCAGTACTTC. Protein product: CASRPGSYLRNVDEQYF. The variable domain in full, with the rest retrieved from reference TRBV5-1 and TRBJ2-7, is KAGVTQTPRYLIKTRGQQVTLSCSPISGHRSVSWYQQTPGQGLQFLFEYFSETQRNKGNFPGRFSGRQFSNSRSEMNVSTLELGDSALYLCASRPGSYLRNVDEQYFGPGTRLTVT.

The rearrangement joins TRBV9 to TRBJ1-1; D is uncertain. The germline V and J ends were trimmed by 0 bases and 1 base, with 10 bases remaining between them. Germline V lookup: CDR1 SGDLS, CDR2 YYNGEE. This CDR3 contains 15 residues. The CDR3 DNA reads TGTGCCAGCAGCGTAGGCGGTTACAAGAACACTGAAGCTTTCTTT. As protein: CASSVGGYKNTEAFF.

The chain uses TRBV12-3 or TRBV12-4 and TRBJ2-7; TRBD2 matches at 13 bases. With 5 bases clipped from V and 4 bases from J, the junction kept 5 bases outside the gene matches. The CDR3 is 15 residues long. CDR3 nucleotide sequence: TGTGCCAGCAGTGATGGACTAGCGGGAGTTTACGAGCAGTACTTC. This sequence encodes CASSDGLAGVYEQYF.